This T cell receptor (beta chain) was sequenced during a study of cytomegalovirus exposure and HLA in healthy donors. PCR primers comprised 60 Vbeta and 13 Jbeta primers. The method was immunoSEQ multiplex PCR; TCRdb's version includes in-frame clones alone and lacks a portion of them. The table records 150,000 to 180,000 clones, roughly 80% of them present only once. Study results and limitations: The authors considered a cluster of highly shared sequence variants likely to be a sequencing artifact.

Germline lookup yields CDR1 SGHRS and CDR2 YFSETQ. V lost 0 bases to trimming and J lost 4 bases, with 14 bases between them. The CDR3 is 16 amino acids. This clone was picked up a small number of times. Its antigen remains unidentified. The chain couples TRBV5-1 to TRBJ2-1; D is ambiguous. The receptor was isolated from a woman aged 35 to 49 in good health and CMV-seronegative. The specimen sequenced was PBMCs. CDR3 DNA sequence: TGCGCCAGCAGCTTGGCCAGACTCGAACGATACAATGAGCAGTTCTTC. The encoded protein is CASSLARLERYNEQFF.